This T cell receptor (beta chain) was profiled in a study of blood T cell repertoires in COVID-19. Study-wide background: Spain, Italy and the United States supplied samples that represented acute and convalescent COVID-19. Sources were T cells, B-cell-depleted T cells, or PBMCs; the material itself was cDNA or gDNA.

In the original workflow: Counts of nucleated cells, estimated from reference gene primer amplification, were obtained. Produced via immunoSEQ multiplex PCR; TCRdb's table is partial and in-frame only. That table supplies the V and J calls and clone size; D and trimming were determined from the DNA. The sample holds tens of thousands of clones, more than 85% seen once. The junction had 13 bases not matched to a gene; V was cut back by 5 bases and J by 2 bases. This CDR3 contains 17 residues. Germline V gene lookup returns CDR1 MNHEY and CDR2 SMNVEV (reference sequence). This chain uses TRBV27 with TRBJ2-7, with 9 bases matching TRBD1. Sequencing was done on a sample of peripheral blood. The TCR sequence derives from a man aged 55 to 69 with acute or convalescent COVID-19. In DNA form, the CDR3 reads TGTGCCAGCAGTACCTCGATACAGGGGGCCAAGACCTACGAGCAGTACTTC. Translating gives CASSTSIQGAKTYEQYF.